One TCR beta chain is described in this entry. The antigen is undetermined. This sample is part of a study of T cell responses to AZD1222 COVID-19 vaccine. Germline V CDR1 and CDR2: LNHDA, SQIVND (reference sequence). The V gene lost 7 bases and the J gene lost 4 bases, with 13 bases spanning the gap. This CDR3 spans 13 amino acids. Overall study results and limits: Repertoire sampling occurred only after the peak T cell response.

Clones were sequenced by immunoSEQ multiplex PCR, and TCRdb holds only the in-frame ones, with some missing. The sample records 95,000 to 100,000 clones, about 88% being singletons. The sequence came from an adult in good health. V and J are TRBV19 and TRBJ2-5; D is unresolved. The sequencing here drew on peripheral blood, taken on day 0 of AZD1222 vaccination. The CDR3 bases are TGTGCCAGTAACGACCAACGCAGAGAGACCCAGTACTTC. Translation gives CASNDQRRETQYF.